These 13 T cell receptor beta chains were all obtained from the same sample, sequenced in a study of memory CD4+ T cells and cytomegalovirus serostatus. This table comes from immunoSEQ multiplex PCR, and its TCRdb copy is limited to in-frame clones, with some not included. The sample lists 50,000 to 60,000 clones; about 79% were seen once. The sort gate was single viable CD3+CD4+CD8-CD45RO+ cells for memory CD4+ T cells. Sequenced input: memory CD4+ T cells from blood. These TCRs come from an adult in good health and CMV-seronegative.

The genes are TRBV27 and TRBJ2-3; D ambiguous. There are 14 residues in the CDR3. The germline V gene has CDR1 MNHEY and CDR2 SMNVEV (reference sequence). Trimming pared 3 bases from V and 5 bases from J, leaving 12 bases between. CDR3 residues: CASSLRRWGDTQYF. DNA of the CDR3: TGTGCCAGCAGTTTGAGAAGGTGGGGAGATACGCAGTATTTT.

The genes are TRBV6-1 and TRBJ2-3; D is perhaps TRBD1 (5 bases). CDR1 is MNHNS and CDR2 is SASEGT in the germline V gene. This CDR3 is 15 amino acids long. V was trimmed by 1 base and J by 4 bases, leaving 12 bases between them. The CDR3 reads CASSEGGLQADTQYF. DNA for the CDR3: TGTGCCAGCAGTGAAGGGGGCCTGCAGGCAGATACGCAGTATTTT.

This chain connects TRBV6-5 to TRBJ2-7; no reliable D call. V gave up 7 bases and J gave up 6 bases, with 22 bases separating them. Per the germline V gene, CDR1 is MNHEY and CDR2 is SVGAGI. The CDR3 covers 15 residues. The CDR3 DNA is TGTGCCAGCAATCTTAAGGCGACCTTTCCTGCCGAGCAGTACTTC. It is translated as CASNLKATFPAEQYF.

This clone was found once. The chain recombines TRBV9 with TRBJ1-5; the match to TRBD1 covers 11 bases. V lost 4 bases, J lost 6 bases, and 3 bases stayed unmatched. From germline, CDR1 is SGDLS and CDR2 YYNGEE. This CDR3 region has 14 residues. The CDR3: CASSPGQGGQPQHF. CDR3 nucleotides: TGTGCCAGCAGCCCGGGACAGGGGGGTCAGCCCCAGCATTTT. Looking up the rest from reference TRBV9 and TRBJ1-5 gives the full variable domain: DSGVTQTPKHLITATGQRVTLRCSPRSGDLSVYWYQQSLDQGLQFLIQYYNGEERAKGNILERFSAQQFPDLHSELNLSSLELGDSALYFCASSPGQGGQPQHFGDGTRLSIL.

This chain joins TRBV5-4 and TRBJ2-1, with 11 bases matching TRBD1. The germline CDR1 and CDR2 sequences are SGHNT and YYREEE (reference sequence). The CDR3 covers 17 residues. V was pared by 0 bases and J by 6 bases, with 8 bases of the junction left unmatched. Written as DNA, the CDR3 is TGTGCCAGCAGCTTGGTTGCTGGACAGGGGGCCAGCAATGAGCAGTTCTTC. This codes for CASSLVAGQGASNEQFF.

This chain links TRBV7-2 with TRBJ1-5, with D unresolved. The CDR3 has 14 amino acids. From germline, CDR1 is SGHTA and CDR2 FQGNSA. The germline V and J ends were trimmed by 5 bases and 5 bases, with 13 bases remaining between them. The CDR3 DNA follows: TGTGCCAGCAGCAAGGACTCCTCGGATCAGCCCCAGCATTTT. Protein sequence: CASSKDSSDQPQHF.

J is TRBJ1-5 and V is TRBV5-1; 9 bases match TRBD1. The ends lost 2 bases at V and 5 bases at J; junction bases unmatched: 5. The CDR3 covers 15 residues. Germline CDR1 is SGHRS and CDR2 is YFSETQ. In DNA, the CDR3 is TGCGCCAGCAGCTTAGGGACAGGGAGAGATCAGCCCCAGCATTTT. Protein: CASSLGTGRDQPQHF.

The rearrangement uses TRBV5-1 and TRBJ1-1; tentatively, D is TRBD1 (6 bases). Per germline, CDR1 SGHRS and CDR2 YFSETQ. Trimming pared 0 bases from V and 0 bases from J, leaving 18 bases between. The CDR3 loop spans 18 amino acids. The CDR3 DNA reads TGCGCCAGCAGCTTGGCCGCCCCCGGGACACTTATGAACACTGAAGCTTTCTTT. Encoded protein: CASSLAAPGTLMNTEAFF. Drawing the rest from reference TRBV5-1 and TRBJ1-1, the complete variable domain is KAGVTQTPRYLIKTRGQQVTLSCSPISGHRSVSWYQQTPGQGLQFLFEYFSETQRNKGNFPGRFSGRQFSNSRSEMNVSTLELGDSALYLCASSLAAPGTLMNTEAFFGQGTRLTVV.

The count of this clone is one. The gene calls are TRBV2 and TRBJ2-3; TRBD2 matches 7 bases. This CDR3 comprises 12 residues. V was clipped by 6 bases and J by 4 bases; unmatched bases: 1. The germline V gene has CDR1 SNHLY and CDR2 FYNNEI. CDR3 loop: CASRSGADTQYF. The CDR3 region has the DNA TGTGCCAGCAGGAGCGGGGCAGATACGCAGTATTTT.

This clone was counted only a few times. The chain combines TRBV30 with TRBJ1-5; TRBD1 might be the D (5 bases). Germline V gives CDR1 GTSNPN, CDR2 SVGIG (reference sequence). Trimming took 7 bases from V and 7 from J, leaving 17 bases between them. The CDR3 has 13 residues. This CDR3 is CAYNQGQGQPQHF. CDR3 in DNA: TGTGCCTACAATCAGGGTCAGGGCCAGCCCCAGCATTTT.

The chain carries TRBV5-5 and TRBJ2-7, with 7 bases lining up with TRBD1. J gave up 0 bases and V 2 bases, and 17 bases lay outside the gene matches. The CDR3 has 19 amino acids. Germline V CDR1 and CDR2: SGHKS, YYEKEE (reference sequence). The CDR3, as DNA: TGTGCCAGCAGCTTAACACCGGGACAGAAAATTACTTTCTCCTACGAGCAGTACTTC. It codes for CASSLTPGQKITFSYEQYF. The whole variable domain, remainder taken from reference TRBV5-5 and TRBJ2-7, is DAGVTQSPTHLIKTRGQQVTLRCSPISGHKSVSWYQQVLGQGPQFIFQYYEKEERGRGNFPDRFSARQFPNYSSELNVNALLLGDSALYLCASSLTPGQKITFSYEQYFGPGTRLTVT.

This chain connects TRBV29-1 to TRBJ2-3; the D gene is possibly TRBD2 (6 bases). This CDR3 region has 17 residues. CDR1 is SQVTM, CDR2 ANQGSEA, per germline. V was shortened by 5 bases and J by 1 base, with 22 bases between the two germline ends. CDR3 sequence (DNA): TGCAGCGTTAACTCCCGGGCGGGGCGGGGTGGCACAGATACGCAGTATTTT. Protein sequence: CSVNSRAGRGGTDTQYF.

This sequence joins TRBV19 and TRBJ2-1, with D perhaps matching TRBD1 (5 bases). V dropped 6 bases and J dropped 6 bases, with 15 bases sitting between them. The CDR3 has 14 residues. The germline CDR1 and CDR2 sequences are LNHDA and SQIVND (reference sequence). CDR3 loop: CASSDRQRSNEQFF. In nucleotides, the CDR3 is TGTGCCAGTAGCGACCGACAGCGCTCCAATGAGCAGTTCTTC.